This entry concerns a single TCR beta chain. The antigen is unknown. Researchers took RNA transcripts and amplified TCR beta CDR3 regions from them. An initial RT-PCR round employing HTBI primers preceded a second-round multiplex PCR. TCRdb reprocessed the multiplex PCR reads with MiXCR, giving one entry per CDR3 protein. The table includes 900,000 to 1,200,000 distinct CDR3 sequences, about two fifths detected once. The data are from a study of Graves' ophthalmopathy and Graves' hyperthyroidism. The CDR3 has 15 amino acids. Germline V lookup: CDR1 SGHTS, CDR2 YDEGEE. The ends lost 0 bases at V and 7 bases at J; junction bases unmatched: 7. Regarding the study as a whole: A majority of expanded thyroid clonotypes exceeding 0.001 frequency were likewise present in blood.

The specimen was peripheral blood or thyroid tissue (not recorded which). This receptor was identified in an adult man with Graves' hyperthyroidism. The V call is TRBV5-8, the J call TRBJ2-5, with TRBD2 identical over 9 bases. CDR3 region: CASSLEGTSFMTQYF. In nucleotides, the CDR3 is TGTGCCAGCAGCTTGGAAGGGACTAGCTTTATGACCCAGTACTTC.